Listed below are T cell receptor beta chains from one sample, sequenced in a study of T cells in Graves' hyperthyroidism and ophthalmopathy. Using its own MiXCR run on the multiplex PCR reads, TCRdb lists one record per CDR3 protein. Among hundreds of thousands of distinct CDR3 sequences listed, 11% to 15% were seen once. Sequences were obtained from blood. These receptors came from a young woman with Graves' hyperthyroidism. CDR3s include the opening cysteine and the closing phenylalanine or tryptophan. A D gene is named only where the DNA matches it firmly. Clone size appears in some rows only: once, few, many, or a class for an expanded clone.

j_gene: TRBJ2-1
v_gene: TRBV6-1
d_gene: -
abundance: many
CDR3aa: CASSGGPRDEQFF
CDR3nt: TGTGCCAGCAGTGGGGGACCTCGGGATGAGCAGTTCTTC

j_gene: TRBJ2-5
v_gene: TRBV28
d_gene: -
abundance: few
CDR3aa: CASSFRRVGFETQYF
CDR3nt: TGTGCCAGCAGTTTTAGACGGGTCGGATTTGAGACCCAGTACTTC

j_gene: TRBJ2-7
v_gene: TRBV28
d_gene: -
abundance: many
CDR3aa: CASSWADSGSYEQYF
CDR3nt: TGTGCCAGCAGTTGGGCCGACAGCGGATCCTACGAGCAGTACTTC

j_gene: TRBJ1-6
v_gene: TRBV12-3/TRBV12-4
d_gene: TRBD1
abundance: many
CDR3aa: CASSRDSRASGIKSSYNSPLHF
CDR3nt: TGTGCCAGCAGTCGGGACAGCCGGGCATCGGGGATAAAAAGCTCCTATAATTCACCCCTCCACTTT

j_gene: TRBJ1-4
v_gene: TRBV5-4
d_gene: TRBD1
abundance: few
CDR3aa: CASSRVDRADEKLFF
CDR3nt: TGTGCCAGCAGCCGCGTGGACAGGGCAGATGAAAAACTGTTTTTT

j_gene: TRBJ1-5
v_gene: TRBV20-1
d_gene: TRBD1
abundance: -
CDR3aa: CSARDRDSNQPQHF
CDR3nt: TGCAGTGCTAGAGATCGGGACAGTAATCAGCCCCAGCATTTT

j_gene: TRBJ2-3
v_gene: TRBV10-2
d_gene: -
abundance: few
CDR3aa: CASRLGSEDTQYF
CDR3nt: TGCGCCAGCAGACTGGGATCAGAAGATACGCAGTATTTT

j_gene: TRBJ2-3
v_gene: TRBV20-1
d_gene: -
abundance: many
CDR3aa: CSVPAGSGTDTQYF
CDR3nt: TGCAGTGTTCCGGCGGGATCGGGAACAGATACGCAGTATTTT

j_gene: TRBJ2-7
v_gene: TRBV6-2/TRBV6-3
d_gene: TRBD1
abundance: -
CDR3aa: CASHGQGPIYEQYF
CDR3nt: TGTGCCAGTCACGGACAGGGACCAATCTACGAGCAGTACTTC

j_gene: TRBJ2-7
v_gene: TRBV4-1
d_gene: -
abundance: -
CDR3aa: CASSHPQRRRSYEQYF
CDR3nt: TGCGCCAGCAGCCACCCCCAGAGGCGGAGGTCCTACGAGCAGTACTTC

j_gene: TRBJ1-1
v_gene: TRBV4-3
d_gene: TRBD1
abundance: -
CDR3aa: CASSQWTGGTEAFF
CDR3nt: TGCGCCAGCAGCCAATGGACAGGGGGAACTGAAGCTTTCTTT

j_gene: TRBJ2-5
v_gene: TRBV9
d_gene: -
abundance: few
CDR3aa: CASSVGIEETQYF
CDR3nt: TGTGCCAGCAGCGTAGGGATTGAAGAGACCCAGTACTTC

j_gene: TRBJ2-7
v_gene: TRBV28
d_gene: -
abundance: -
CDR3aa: CASRKAQTIIPLGQYF
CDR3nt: TGTGCCAGCAGGAAAGCGCAAACTATTATTCCTCTGGGGCAGTACTTC

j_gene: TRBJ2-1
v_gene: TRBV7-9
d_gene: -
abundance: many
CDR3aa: CASSGVGSYNEQFF
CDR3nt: TGTGCCAGCTCCGGGGTAGGCTCCTACAATGAGCAGTTCTTC

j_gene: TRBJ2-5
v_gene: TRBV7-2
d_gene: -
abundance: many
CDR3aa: CASSSLGLDQETQYF
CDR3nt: TGTGCCAGCAGCTCTCTGGGGTTGGACCAAGAGACCCAGTACTTC

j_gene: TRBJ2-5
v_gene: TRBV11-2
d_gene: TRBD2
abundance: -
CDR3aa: CASSTGTSGKGLGETQYF
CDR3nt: TGTGCCAGCAGCACAGGGACTAGCGGGAAAGGGCTGGGAGAGACCCAGTACTTC

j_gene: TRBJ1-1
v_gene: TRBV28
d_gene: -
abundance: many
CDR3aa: CASRTPLGGHTEAFF
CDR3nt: TGTGCCAGCAGGACGCCTTTGGGGGGCCACACTGAAGCTTTCTTT

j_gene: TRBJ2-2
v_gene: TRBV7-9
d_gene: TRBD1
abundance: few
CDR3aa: CAIASTGSVTGELFF
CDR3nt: TGTGCCATTGCCTCGACAGGGTCGGTCACCGGGGAGCTGTTTTTT

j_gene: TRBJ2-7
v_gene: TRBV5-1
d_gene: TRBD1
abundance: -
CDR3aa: CASSSGQGFEQYF
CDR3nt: TGCGCCAGCAGCTCGGGACAGGGCTTCGAGCAGTACTTC

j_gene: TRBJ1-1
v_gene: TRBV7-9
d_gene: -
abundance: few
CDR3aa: CASSSRQPTEAFF
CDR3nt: TGTGCCAGCAGCTCTCGACAGCCCACTGAAGCTTTCTTT

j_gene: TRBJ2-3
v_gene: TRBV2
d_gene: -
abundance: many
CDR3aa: CATQLGTSTDTQYF
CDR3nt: TGTGCCACTCAACTAGGGACTAGCACAGATACGCAGTATTTT

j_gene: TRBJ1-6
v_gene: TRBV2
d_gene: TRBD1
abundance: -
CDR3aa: CASSTDRVNSPLHF
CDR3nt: TGTGCCAGCAGTACTGACAGGGTTAATTCACCCCTCCACTTT

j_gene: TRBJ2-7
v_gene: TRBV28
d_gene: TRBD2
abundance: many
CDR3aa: CASTPSGIHEQYF
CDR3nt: TGTGCCAGCACCCCTAGCGGGATCCACGAGCAGTACTTC

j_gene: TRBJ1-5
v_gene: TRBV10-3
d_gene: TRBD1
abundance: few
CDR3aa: CAISDRGNQPQHF
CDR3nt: TGTGCCATCAGTGACAGGGGGAATCAGCCCCAGCATTTT

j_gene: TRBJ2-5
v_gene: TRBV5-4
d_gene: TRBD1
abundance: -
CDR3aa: CASSGDRYQETQYF
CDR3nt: TGTGCCAGCAGCGGGGACAGGTACCAAGAGACCCAGTACTTC

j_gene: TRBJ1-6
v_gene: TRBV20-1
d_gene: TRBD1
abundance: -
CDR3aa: CSARGQGASPLHF
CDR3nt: TGCAGTGCTAGGGGTCAGGGGGCATCACCCCTCCACTTT

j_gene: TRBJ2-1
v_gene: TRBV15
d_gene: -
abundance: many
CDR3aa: CATSRGRTVGVRDEQFF
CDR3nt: TGTGCCACCAGCAGAGGCCGGACTGTCGGAGTACGGGATGAGCAGTTCTTC

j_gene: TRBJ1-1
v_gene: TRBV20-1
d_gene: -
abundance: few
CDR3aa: CSARAEGPSISNTEAFF
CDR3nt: TGCAGTGCTAGAGCGGAAGGCCCAAGCATTTCGAACACTGAAGCTTTCTTT

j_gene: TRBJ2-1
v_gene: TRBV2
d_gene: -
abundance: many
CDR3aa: CASSEDEVDEQFF
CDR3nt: TGTGCCAGCAGTGAAGATGAGGTCGATGAGCAGTTCTTC

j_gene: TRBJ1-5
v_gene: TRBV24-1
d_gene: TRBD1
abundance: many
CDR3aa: CATSDLPTGQPQHF
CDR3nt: TGTGCCACCAGTGATTTGCCGACAGGGCAGCCCCAGCATTTT

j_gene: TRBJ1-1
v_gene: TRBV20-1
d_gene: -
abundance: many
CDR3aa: CSARGEQPNTEAFF
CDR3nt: TGCAGTGCTAGAGGGGAACAGCCGAACACTGAAGCTTTCTTT

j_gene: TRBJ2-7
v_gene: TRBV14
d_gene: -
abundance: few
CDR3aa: CASSQTVIVSGEQYF
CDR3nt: TGTGCCAGCAGCCAAACAGTTATCGTTTCGGGAGAGCAGTACTTC

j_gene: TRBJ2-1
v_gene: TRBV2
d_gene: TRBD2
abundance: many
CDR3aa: CASDPGLARERANEQFF
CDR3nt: TGTGCCAGCGATCCGGGACTAGCGCGAGAAAGGGCCAATGAGCAGTTCTTC

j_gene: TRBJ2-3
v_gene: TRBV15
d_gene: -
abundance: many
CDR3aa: CATSRPGVEDTQYF
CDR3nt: TGTGCCACCAGCAGACCGGGAGTCGAGGATACGCAGTATTTT

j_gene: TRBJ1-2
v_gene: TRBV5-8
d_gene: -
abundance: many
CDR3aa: CASSLAGDYGYTF
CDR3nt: TGTGCCAGCAGCTTAGCAGGAGACTATGGCTACACCTTC

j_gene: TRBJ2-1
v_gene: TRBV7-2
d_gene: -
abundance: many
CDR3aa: CASSMTFYYNEQFF
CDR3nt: TGTGCCAGCAGCATGACTTTCTACTACAATGAGCAGTTCTTC

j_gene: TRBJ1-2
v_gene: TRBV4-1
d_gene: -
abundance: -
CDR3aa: CASSQDRGASYGYTF
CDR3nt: TGCGCCAGCAGCCAAGATCGGGGGGCGAGCTATGGCTACACCTTC

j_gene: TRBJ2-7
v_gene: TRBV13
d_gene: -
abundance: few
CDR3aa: CASSLGGIDEQYF
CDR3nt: TGTGCCAGCAGCTTAGGAGGAATAGACGAGCAGTACTTC

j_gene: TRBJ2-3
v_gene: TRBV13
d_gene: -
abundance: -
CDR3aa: CASSFPQDYTDTQYF
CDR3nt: TGTGCCAGCAGCTTCCCTCAAGACTACACAGATACGCAGTATTTT

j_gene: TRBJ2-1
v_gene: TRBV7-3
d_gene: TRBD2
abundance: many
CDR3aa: CASSLAGGIYNEQFF
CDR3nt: TGTGCCAGCAGCCTAGCGGGAGGGATATACAATGAGCAGTTCTTC

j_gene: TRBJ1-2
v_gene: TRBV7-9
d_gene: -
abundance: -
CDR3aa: CASSLAGHRAGTF
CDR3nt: TGTGCCAGCAGCTTAGCCGGCCATCGGGCGGGCACCTTC

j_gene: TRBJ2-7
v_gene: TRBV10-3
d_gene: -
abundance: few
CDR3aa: CAISGFQGKNYEQYF
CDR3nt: TGTGCCATCAGTGGGTTCCAGGGTAAGAACTACGAGCAGTACTTC

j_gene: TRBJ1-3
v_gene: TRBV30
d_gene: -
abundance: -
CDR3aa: CAWSTSRRGTFSGNTIYF
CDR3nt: TGTGCCTGGAGTACCTCTAGGAGGGGAACCTTCTCTGGAAACACCATATATTTT

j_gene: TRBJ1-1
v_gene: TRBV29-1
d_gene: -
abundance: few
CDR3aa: CSVELGGGGEAFF
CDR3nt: TGCAGCGTTGAACTTGGGGGGGGCGGGGAAGCTTTCTTT

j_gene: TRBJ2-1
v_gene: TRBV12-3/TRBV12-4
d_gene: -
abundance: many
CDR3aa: CASSLSDGNNEQFF
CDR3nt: TGTGCCAGCAGTTTGTCGGACGGGAACAATGAGCAGTTCTTC

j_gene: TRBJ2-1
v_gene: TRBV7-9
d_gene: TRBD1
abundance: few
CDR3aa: CASNSPGQANNEQFF
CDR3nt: TGTGCCAGCAACTCTCCGGGACAGGCAAACAATGAGCAGTTCTTC

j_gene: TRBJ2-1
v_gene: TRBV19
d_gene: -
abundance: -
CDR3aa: CASSIASSRSYNEQFF
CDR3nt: TGTGCCAGTAGTATTGCAAGTAGTCGCTCCTACAATGAGCAGTTCTTC

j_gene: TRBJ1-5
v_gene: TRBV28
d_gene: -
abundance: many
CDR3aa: CASTPGPGDQPQHF
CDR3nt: TGTGCCAGCACCCCTGGGCCGGGAGATCAGCCCCAGCATTTT

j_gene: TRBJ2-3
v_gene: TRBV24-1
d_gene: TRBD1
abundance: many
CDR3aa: CATNSGQFTDTQYF
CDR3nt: TGTGCCACAAACTCGGGACAGTTCACAGATACGCAGTATTTT

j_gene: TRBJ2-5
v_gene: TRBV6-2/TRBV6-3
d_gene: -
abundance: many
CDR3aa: CASSYRSGYQETQYF
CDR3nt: TGTGCCAGCAGTTACCGTTCTGGGTACCAAGAGACCCAGTACTTC

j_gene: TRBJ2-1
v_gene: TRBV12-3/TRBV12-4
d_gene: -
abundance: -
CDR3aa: CASRTRRGYNEQFF
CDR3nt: TGTGCCAGCAGGACCCGTCGGGGTTACAATGAGCAGTTCTTC

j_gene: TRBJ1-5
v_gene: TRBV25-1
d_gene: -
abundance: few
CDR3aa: CASSEYLIVDSYRNQPQHF
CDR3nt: TGTGCCAGCAGTGAATATCTTATCGTTGACAGCTATCGCAATCAGCCCCAGCATTTT

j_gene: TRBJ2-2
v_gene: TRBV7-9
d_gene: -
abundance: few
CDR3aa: CASSLDSIWGLGELFF
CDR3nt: TGTGCCAGCAGCCTAGACTCCATATGGGGGCTTGGGGAGCTGTTTTTT

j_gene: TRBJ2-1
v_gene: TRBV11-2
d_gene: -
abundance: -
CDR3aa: CASSLGWGLEQFF
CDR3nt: TGTGCCAGCAGCTTAGGCTGGGGGTTAGAGCAGTTCTTC